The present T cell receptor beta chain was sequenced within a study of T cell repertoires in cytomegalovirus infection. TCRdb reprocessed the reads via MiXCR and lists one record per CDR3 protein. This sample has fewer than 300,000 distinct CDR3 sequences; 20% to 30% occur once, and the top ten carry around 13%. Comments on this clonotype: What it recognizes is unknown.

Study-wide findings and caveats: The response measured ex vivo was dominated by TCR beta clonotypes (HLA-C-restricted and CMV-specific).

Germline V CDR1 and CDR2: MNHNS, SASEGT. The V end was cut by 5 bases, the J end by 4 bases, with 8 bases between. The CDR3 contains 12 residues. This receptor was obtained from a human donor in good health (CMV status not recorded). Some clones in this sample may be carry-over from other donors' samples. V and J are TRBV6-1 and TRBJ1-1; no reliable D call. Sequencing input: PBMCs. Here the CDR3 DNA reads TGTGCCAGCAGTCTGGCGGGCACTGAAGCTTTCTTT. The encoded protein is CASSLAGTEAFF.